This T cell receptor (beta chain) emerged from a study of blood T cells in healthy people across ages. A second PCR of 7 to 11 cycles used a sample-barcoded 5' primer and a J-beta primer mix. Paired-end reads containing CDR3 totaled no fewer than 2.5 million for each sample. One entry per CDR3 protein results from TCRdb running MiXCR on the 5' RACE reads. The data contain around 1.5 million distinct CDR3 sequences, roughly 40% of them singletons. This clonotype has only a few counts. The CDR3 is 15 residues long. The V end was cut by 6 bases, the J end by 1 base, with 15 bases between. Germline values: CDR1 SEHNR, CDR2 FQNEAQ (reference sequence). Each sample provided at least 6 micrograms of extracted total RNA.

The sample consisted of blood. This receptor was taken from a woman between 18 and 29 years old in good health. This chain joins TRBV7-9 and TRBJ1-1; possible D gene TRBD1, 5 bases. The CDR3: CASRPGGDRNTEAFF. The CDR3 DNA sequence: TGTGCCAGCAGACCCGGGGGAGACAGGAACACTGAAGCTTTCTTT.